These T cell receptor beta chains were read from a single sample in a study of post-analysis software for immune sequencing data. Via MiXCR, TCRdb re-called the PCR reads, giving one row per CDR3 protein. In the table there are 350,000 to 500,000 distinct CDR3 sequences, approximately 42% of which are singletons. The sequencing input was blood. Receptor source: a girl aged 2-10 years with multiple sclerosis. Both conserved end residues are part of each CDR3. Each record gives: clone size, J gene, CDR3 length, V gene, CDR3 protein. For some rows the clone size is stated as once, few or many, or as a class when expanded; others skip it.

. TRBJ1-4 15 TRBV5-1 CASSTRASSNEKLFF
. TRBJ2-1 15 TRBV7-2 CASSLGQALYNEQFF
few TRBJ2-1 10 TRBV29-1 CSVEEYEQFF
. . 13 TRBV7-9 CASSFYSGAEQYF
few TRBJ1-1 14 TRBV7-2 CASRTGTGSTEAFF
. TRBJ2-5 15 TRBV7-2 CASSLWRAGSETQYF
few TRBJ2-1 14 TRBV10-2 CASNGGSTYNEQFF
few TRBJ1-2 15 TRBV12-3/TRBV12-4 CASSPPAAVDYGYTF
few TRBJ2-7 14 TRBV7-9 CASSQDSPTYEQYF
. TRBJ1-2 15 TRBV6-2/TRBV6-3 CASSYRGIAHYGYTF
. TRBJ2-1 15 TRBV28 CASSLLEREAGEQFF
. TRBJ2-7 12 TRBV29-1 CSVATSNNEQYF
. TRBJ2-1 14 TRBV11-2 CASTKELVGNGQFF
many TRBJ2-5 13 TRBV12-5 CASCSGMGETQYF
. TRBJ2-5 23 TRBV11-2 CASSLDFLLLAASGGARGETQYF
. TRBJ2-7 15 TRBV15 CATSRNSGSGYEQYF
. TRBJ1-1 16 TRBV5-1 CASSLFPGEELTEAFF
. TRBJ2-7 14 TRBV4-1 CASSPQGTSHEQYF
. TRBJ1-1 14 TRBV10-3 CAIRVDRGNTEAFF
. TRBJ2-1 11 TRBV29-1 CSVVGTYEQFF
few TRBJ2-7 13 TRBV5-6 CASSAGTHYEQYF
. TRBJ1-1 13 TRBV3-1 CASSHVFDTEAFF
. TRBJ2-7 16 TRBV18 CASSPPHREGSGEQYF
. TRBJ2-1 17 TRBV29-1 CSVEEGGGGIDYNEQFF
few TRBJ2-5 13 TRBV20-1 CSYQGRGRETQYF
. TRBJ2-1 15 TRBV29-1 CSVERREGGLGEQFF
. TRBJ2-3 15 TRBV9 CASSVGGSHTDTQYF
. . 14 TRBV29-1 CSVVLAGVSYEQYF
. TRBJ2-1 16 TRBV24-1 CATSDPGQGGWDEQFF
many TRBJ2-5 16 TRBV10-3 CATTPRQGIGPETQYF
. TRBJ2-1 15 TRBV9 CASSVVNGPYNEQFF
. TRBJ2-1 9 TRBV20-1 CSVVSEQFF
. TRBJ2-3 18 TRBV7-8 CASSLKLFSGENRGTQYF
many TRBJ2-1 15 TRBV7-3 CASSVLAGGGNEQFF
. TRBJ2-7 15 TRBV12-3/TRBV12-4 CASSGRGRGHYEQYF
. TRBJ1-5 14 TRBV5-1 CASSLGDSDQPQHF
. TRBJ1-5 15 TRBV6-5 CASSYTGNDNQPQHF
. TRBJ2-7 16 TRBV7-2 CASSPGTSFPSYEQYF
. TRBJ2-7 14 TRBV10-2 CASSVRGAIHEQYF
. TRBJ2-3 15 TRBV15 CATARQGYGTDTQYF
once TRBJ2-5 16 TRBV14 CASSHRGGGVQETQYF
few . 15 TRBV12-3/TRBV12-4 CASSLRPGGYNEQYF
. TRBJ1-2 13 TRBV28 CASSLGYNYGYTF
. TRBJ2-2 16 TRBV7-2 CASSRARGLNTGERFF
. TRBJ1-5 14 TRBV10-2 CASSKTGGEQPQHF
few TRBJ1-3 14 TRBV12-3/TRBV12-4 CASRQGASGNTIYF
. TRBJ1-1 15 TRBV12-3/TRBV12-4 CASSPPDSRAPEAFF
. TRBJ2-3 16 TRBV21-1 CASSKASGRQGDTQYF
few TRBJ1-5 15 TRBV6-1 CASSERWTGLQPQHF
. TRBJ2-1 14 TRBV6-2/TRBV6-3 CASSYRSDYNEQFF
. TRBJ1-4 15 TRBV25-1 CASSDWTGEEEKLFF
. TRBJ2-7 12 TRBV7-9 CASSLIRSEQYF
. TRBJ2-1 12 TRBV20-1 CSARKLRDEQFF
. TRBJ2-3 15 TRBV9 CASSVGGVSTDTQYF
few TRBJ2-1 16 TRBV5-1 CASSLGQAGSYNEQFF
. TRBJ2-7 15 TRBV7-2 CASNRDSFEVGEQYF
. TRBJ2-5 12 TRBV29-1 CSVLRGEETQYF